This is a list of T cell receptor beta chains from one sample in a study of OX40 agonist ivuxolimab in advanced cancers. Method: immunoSEQ multiplex PCR; TCRdb's copy keeps in-frame clones and lacks some. Of 20,000 to 25,000 clones in the sample, 84% were seen once. The sequenced sample was CD4+ or CD8+ T cells sorted from blood, obtained in a trial of the OX40 agonist ivuxolimab. The receptor source for this set is an adult with an advanced solid tumor such as melanoma, head and neck, liver or kidney cancer. Each CDR3 is given with its conserved first and last residue. The order of the fields is CDR3 DNA, CDR3 protein, J gene, D gene, clone size, V gene. D genes are given only for firm matches. Where a row states a size, it is once, few, many or the class of an expanded clone; other rows omit it.

DNA: TGTGCCAGCAGCAGTAGGTATAGCAATCAGCCCCAGCATTTT
CDR3: CASSSRYSNQPQHF
J: TRBJ1-5
D: .
size: .
V: TRBV7-9

DNA: TGTGCCATCAGTGAGTCAGCTAGGGATGAAAAACTGTTTTTT
CDR3: CAISESARDEKLFF
J: TRBJ1-4
D: .
size: few
V: TRBV10-3

DNA: TGCGCCAGCAGAAGGCCAGGGAAGTCGGACTATGGCTACACCTTC
CDR3: CASRRPGKSDYGYTF
J: TRBJ1-2
D: .
size: .
V: TRBV28

DNA: TGCAGCGTTGTTCAGGACACCGGGGAGCTGTTTTTT
CDR3: CSVVQDTGELFF
J: TRBJ2-2
D: .
size: .
V: TRBV29-1

DNA: TGTGCCAGCAGGGGGGGACAGCTCTATGGCTACACCTTC
CDR3: CASRGGQLYGYTF
J: TRBJ1-2
D: TRBD1
size: .
V: TRBV2

DNA: TGTGCCAGCAGCAAAGGTCGCGTGGGAGCTTTCTTT
CDR3: CASSKGRVGAFF
J: TRBJ1-1
D: .
size: .
V: TRBV28

DNA: TGTGCCAGTAGTCCCGGGACAGCAATCAATCAGCCCCAGCATTTT
CDR3: CASSPGTAINQPQHF
J: TRBJ1-5
D: TRBD1
size: .
V: TRBV19

DNA: TGTGCCTGGAGCATGCGATCTCCGGGGGAAAATGGGCCCCTCCACTTT
CDR3: CAWSMRSPGENGPLHF
J: TRBJ1-6
D: .
size: once
V: TRBV30

DNA: TGTGCCGCCGGGGGGGGCACGGGCAATCAGCCCCAGCATTTT
CDR3: CAAGGGTGNQPQHF
J: TRBJ1-5
D: .
size: .
V: TRBV10-3

DNA: TGTGCCAGCAGTTATACTCGGACTCACGGCTACACCTTC
CDR3: CASSYTRTHGYTF
J: TRBJ1-2
D: .
size: .
V: TRBV7-9

DNA: TGTGCCAGTAGCTTCGACTGGGACAGGGGGAACACTGAAGCTTTCTTT
CDR3: CASSFDWDRGNTEAFF
J: TRBJ1-1
D: TRBD1
size: .
V: TRBV19

DNA: TGTGCCAGCAGCTTAGCCTCCGGGATGCAATATGGCTACACCTTC
CDR3: CASSLASGMQYGYTF
J: TRBJ1-2
D: .
size: .
V: TRBV7-3

DNA: TGTGCCAGCGGGGGCAGCGGGAGGGCCTCCGACTACAATGAGCAGTTCTTC
CDR3: CASGGSGRASDYNEQFF
J: TRBJ2-1
D: TRBD2
size: .
V: TRBV28

DNA: TGCGCCAGCAGCTCAGCGGGAGTGTACGAGACCCAGTACTTC
CDR3: CASSSAGVYETQYF
J: TRBJ2-5
D: TRBD2
size: .
V: TRBV5-1

DNA: TGCGCCAGCAGCTTGGGGGACAACTCTGGAAACACCATATATTTT
CDR3: CASSLGDNSGNTIYF
J: TRBJ1-3
D: .
size: .
V: TRBV5-1

DNA: TGTGCCAGCAGAGCCGGGACTGCAACTAATGAAAAACTGTTTTTT
CDR3: CASRAGTATNEKLFF
J: TRBJ1-4
D: .
size: .
V: TRBV2

DNA: TGTGCCAGCAGTGAACGGAGGAACTATGGCTACACCTTC
CDR3: CASSERRNYGYTF
J: TRBJ1-2
D: .
size: .
V: TRBV6-1

DNA: TGTGCAACTAGGGAGAGCTCCAAAAACATTCAGTACTTC
CDR3: CATRESSKNIQYF
J: TRBJ2-4
D: .
size: once
V: TRBV6-6

DNA: TGTGCCAGCAGTTCTCTAGCGGGCCCCCCCTCCTACGAGCAGTACTTC
CDR3: CASSSLAGPPSYEQYF
J: TRBJ2-7
D: TRBD2
size: .
V: TRBV27

DNA: TGCGCCAGCAGTGAAGGGTGGGGGCGGGATGAGGATGAGCAGTTCTTC
CDR3: CASSEGWGRDEDEQFF
J: TRBJ2-1
D: .
size: .
V: TRBV10-2

DNA: TGCGCCAGCAGCTTGGACATGAACACTGAAGCTTTCTTT
CDR3: CASSLDMNTEAFF
J: TRBJ1-1
D: .
size: .
V: TRBV5-1

DNA: TGCGCCAGCAGCTTGGAAATGACAGGGACCTTCGCAACTAATGAAAAACTGTTTTTT
CDR3: CASSLEMTGTFATNEKLFF
J: TRBJ1-4
D: TRBD1
size: .
V: TRBV5-1

DNA: TGTGCCAGCAGCCCTCTAGGAGGGGTTAATGAGCAGTTCTTC
CDR3: CASSPLGGVNEQFF
J: TRBJ2-1
D: .
size: .
V: TRBV28

DNA: TGTGCCAGCAGCTTAGGGGCGGGCAAGCCCCAGCATTTT
CDR3: CASSLGAGKPQHF
J: TRBJ1-5
D: .
size: .
V: TRBV7-6

DNA: TGTGCCAGCAGGGACGGACTAGACAGCCGTTCGTTCTTC
CDR3: CASRDGLDSRSFF
J: TRBJ2-1
D: .
size: .
V: TRBV21-1

DNA: TGTGCCACCAGCAGTCAGTACACAGATACGCAGTATTTT
CDR3: CATSSQYTDTQYF
J: TRBJ2-3
D: .
size: .
V: TRBV15

DNA: TGCGCCAGCAGCCCGAAACTGGGCGGGACATACAATGAGCAGTTCTTC
CDR3: CASSPKLGGTYNEQFF
J: TRBJ2-1
D: .
size: .
V: TRBV5-1

DNA: TGTGCCAGCAGCTCACCACGAGGGAATTCACCCCTCCACTTT
CDR3: CASSSPRGNSPLHF
J: TRBJ1-6
D: .
size: few
V: TRBV7-9

DNA: TGTGCCAGCAGCCAAGCAGGACAGGAGGAAGGCTACACCTTC
CDR3: CASSQAGQEEGYTF
J: TRBJ1-2
D: TRBD1
size: .
V: TRBV5-4

DNA: TGTGCCAGCAGGCCCCTACAGATTAGCAATCAGCCCCAGCATTTT
CDR3: CASRPLQISNQPQHF
J: TRBJ1-5
D: .
size: once
V: TRBV6-5

DNA: TGTGCCAGCAGTTTATTGGGTAGCGGGAGGGCGGCAGATACGCAGTATTTT
CDR3: CASSLLGSGRAADTQYF
J: TRBJ2-3
D: TRBD2
size: .
V: TRBV27

DNA: TGTGCCAGCTCGACGGAGTTTAGCTCCTACGAGCAGTACTTC
CDR3: CASSTEFSSYEQYF
J: TRBJ2-7
D: .
size: .
V: TRBV5-4

DNA: TGCGCCAGCAGCCTCGATCCGGGTAGCTCCTACAATGAGCAGTTCTTC
CDR3: CASSLDPGSSYNEQFF
J: TRBJ2-1
D: .
size: .
V: TRBV5-1

DNA: TGTGCCTGGAGTCAGGGGGGGGAGCTGTTTTTT
CDR3: CAWSQGGELFF
J: TRBJ2-2
D: .
size: .
V: TRBV30

DNA: TGTGCCAGCAGCCTCACTGGGTACAGGGGATCTAGCACAGATACGCAGTATTTT
CDR3: CASSLTGYRGSSTDTQYF
J: TRBJ2-3
D: TRBD1
size: .
V: TRBV28

DNA: TGTGCCAGCAGTGAAATGGACAGGGGAGCGCAAAATGAGCAGTTCTTC
CDR3: CASSEMDRGAQNEQFF
J: TRBJ2-1
D: TRBD1
size: .
V: TRBV6-1

DNA: TGTGCCAGCAGCTTACCAGGGAGAGGAAACACCATATATTTT
CDR3: CASSLPGRGNTIYF
J: TRBJ1-3
D: .
size: .
V: TRBV7-9

DNA: TGTGCCAGCTCCCTCAAAACGGGGGGGGGCTACGAGCAGTACTTC
CDR3: CASSLKTGGGYEQYF
J: TRBJ2-7
D: TRBD2
size: .
V: TRBV18

DNA: TGTGCCTGGAGTGTGGGGACCGACGAGCAGTACTTC
CDR3: CAWSVGTDEQYF
J: TRBJ2-7
D: .
size: .
V: TRBV30

DNA: TGTGCCAGCAGTTACACGGGACAATCTATCTATGGCTACACCTTC
CDR3: CASSYTGQSIYGYTF
J: TRBJ1-2
D: .
size: .
V: TRBV28

DNA: TGTGCCAGCAGCTTAGCAGGGACGGATCAGCCCCAGCATTTT
CDR3: CASSLAGTDQPQHF
J: TRBJ1-5
D: .
size: .
V: TRBV7-8

DNA: TGCGCCAGCAGCTCACAGGGGACGAACACTGAAGCTTTCTTT
CDR3: CASSSQGTNTEAFF
J: TRBJ1-1
D: TRBD1
size: .
V: TRBV5-1

DNA: TGTGCCAGCAGTGTAGGGCTAAACAATGAGCAGTTCTTC
CDR3: CASSVGLNNEQFF
J: TRBJ2-1
D: .
size: .
V: TRBV2

DNA: TGTGCCAGCAGCTTTGGACAGGGGCGAGAGCAGTACTTC
CDR3: CASSFGQGREQYF
J: TRBJ2-5
D: TRBD1
size: .
V: TRBV11-2

DNA: TGCGCCAGCAGCTCGGAGGCAACAGGTAGCACAGATACGCAGTATTTT
CDR3: CASSSEATGSTDTQYF
J: TRBJ2-3
D: .
size: .
V: TRBV5-1

DNA: TGTGCCAGCAGCTCCTCTATCGGGGAGCTGTTTTTT
CDR3: CASSSSIGELFF
J: TRBJ2-2
D: .
size: .
V: TRBV5-4

DNA: TGTGCCAGCAGCCCGACAGGGGCCGTGAACACCGGGGAGCTGTTTTTT
CDR3: CASSPTGAVNTGELFF
J: TRBJ2-2
D: TRBD1
size: .
V: TRBV5-4

DNA: TGCAGCGTTGATGGGCCAGGGGTGAACACTGAAGCTTTCTTT
CDR3: CSVDGPGVNTEAFF
J: TRBJ1-1
D: .
size: .
V: TRBV29-1

DNA: TGTGCTAGTGGTTTGGTATCAGGGGGCAGGTGGACCTACGAGCAGTACTTC
CDR3: CASGLVSGGRWTYEQYF
J: TRBJ2-7
D: TRBD1
size: .
V: TRBV12-5

DNA: TGTGCCATCAGGGACAGGGGTTTGAACACTGAAGCTTTCTTT
CDR3: CAIRDRGLNTEAFF
J: TRBJ1-1
D: TRBD1
size: once
V: TRBV10-3

DNA: TGTGCCAGCAGTGACCGCCCTAGCGGCAGCACAGATACGCAGTATTTT
CDR3: CASSDRPSGSTDTQYF
J: TRBJ2-3
D: TRBD2
size: .
V: TRBV6-4